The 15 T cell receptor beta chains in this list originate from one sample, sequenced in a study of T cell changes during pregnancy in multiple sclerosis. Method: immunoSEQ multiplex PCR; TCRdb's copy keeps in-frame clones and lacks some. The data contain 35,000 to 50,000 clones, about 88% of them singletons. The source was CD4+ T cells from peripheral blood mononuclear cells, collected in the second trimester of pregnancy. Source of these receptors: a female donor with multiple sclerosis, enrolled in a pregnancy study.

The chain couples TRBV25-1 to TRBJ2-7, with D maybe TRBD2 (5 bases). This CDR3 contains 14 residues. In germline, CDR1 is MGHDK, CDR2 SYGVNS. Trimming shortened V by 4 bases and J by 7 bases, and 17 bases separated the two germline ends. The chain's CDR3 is CASSVAAGTGEQYF. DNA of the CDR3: TGTGCCAGCAGTGTAGCCGCGGGTACCGGGGAGCAGTACTTC.

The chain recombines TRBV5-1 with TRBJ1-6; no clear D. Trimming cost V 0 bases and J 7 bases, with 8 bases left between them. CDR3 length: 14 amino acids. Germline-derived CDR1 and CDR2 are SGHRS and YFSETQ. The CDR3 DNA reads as TGCGCCAGCAGCTTGGCCTCGGGGAATTCACCCCTCCACTTT. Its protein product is CASSLASGNSPLHF.

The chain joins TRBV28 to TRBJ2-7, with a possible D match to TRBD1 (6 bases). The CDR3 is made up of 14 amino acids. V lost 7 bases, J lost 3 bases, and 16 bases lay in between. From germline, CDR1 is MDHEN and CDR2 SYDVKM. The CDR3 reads CASTKPGHVYEQYF. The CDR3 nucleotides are TGTGCCAGCACCAAACCGGGACATGTCTACGAGCAGTACTTC.

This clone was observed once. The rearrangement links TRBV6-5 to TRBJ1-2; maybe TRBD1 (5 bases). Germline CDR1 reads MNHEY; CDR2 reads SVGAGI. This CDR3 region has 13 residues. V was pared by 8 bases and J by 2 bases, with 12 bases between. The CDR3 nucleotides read TGTGCCAGCTGCGAGTCAGGGAACTATGGCTACACCTTC. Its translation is CASCESGNYGYTF.

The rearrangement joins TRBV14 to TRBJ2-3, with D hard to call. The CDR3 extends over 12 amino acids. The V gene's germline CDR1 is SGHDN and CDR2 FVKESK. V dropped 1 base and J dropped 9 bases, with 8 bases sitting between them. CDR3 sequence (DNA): TGTGCCAGCAGCCAAGTGGGCCGGACGCAGTATTTT. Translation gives CASSQVGRTQYF. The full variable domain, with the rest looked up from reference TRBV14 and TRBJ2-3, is EAGVTQFPSHSVIEKGQTVTLRCDPISGHDNLYWYRRVMGKEIKFLLHFVKESKQDESGMPNNRFLAERTGGTYSTLKVQPAELEDSGVYFCASSQVGRTQYFGPGTRLTVL.

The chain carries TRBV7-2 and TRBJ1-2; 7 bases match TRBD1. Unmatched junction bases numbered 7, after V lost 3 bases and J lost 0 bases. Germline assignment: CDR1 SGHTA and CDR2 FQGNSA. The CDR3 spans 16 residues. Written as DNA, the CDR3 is TGTGCCAGCAGCTTTCAAGGGGGCTCAGCTAACTATGGCTACACCTTC. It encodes CASSFQGGSANYGYTF.

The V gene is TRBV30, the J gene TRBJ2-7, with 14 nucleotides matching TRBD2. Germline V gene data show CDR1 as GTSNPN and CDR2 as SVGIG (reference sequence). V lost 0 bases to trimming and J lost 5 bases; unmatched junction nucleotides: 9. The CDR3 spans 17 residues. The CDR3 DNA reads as TGTGCCTGGAGTGTACAGCGACTAGCGGGAGGGCGACACGAGCAGTACTTC. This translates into CAWSVQRLAGGRHEQYF.

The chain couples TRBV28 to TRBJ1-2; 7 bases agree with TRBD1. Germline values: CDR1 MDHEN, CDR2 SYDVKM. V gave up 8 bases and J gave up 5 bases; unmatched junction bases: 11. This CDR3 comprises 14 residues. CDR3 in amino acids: CASRSYRGAYGYTF. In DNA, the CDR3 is TGTGCCAGCCGTTCCTACAGGGGTGCTTATGGCTACACCTTC.

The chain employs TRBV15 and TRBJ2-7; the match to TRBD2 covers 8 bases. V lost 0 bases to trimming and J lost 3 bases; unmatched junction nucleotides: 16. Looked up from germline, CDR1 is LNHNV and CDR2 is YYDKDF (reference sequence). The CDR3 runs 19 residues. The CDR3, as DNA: TGTGCCACCAGCAGAGATTATGGCTCAGGGGCGGGAGGCGGCTACGAGCAGTACTTC. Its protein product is CATSRDYGSGAGGGYEQYF.

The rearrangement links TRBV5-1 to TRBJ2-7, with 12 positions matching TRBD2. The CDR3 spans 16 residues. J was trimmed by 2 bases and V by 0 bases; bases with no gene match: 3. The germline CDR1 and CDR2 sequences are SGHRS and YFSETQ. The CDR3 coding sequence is TGCGCCAGCAGCTTGGGCGGACTAGCGGGGACCTACGAGCAGTACTTC. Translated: CASSLGGLAGTYEQYF.

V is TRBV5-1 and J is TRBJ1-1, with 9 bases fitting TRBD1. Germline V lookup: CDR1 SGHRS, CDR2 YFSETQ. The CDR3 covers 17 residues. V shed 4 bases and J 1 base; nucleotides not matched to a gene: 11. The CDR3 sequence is CASSARDRAFRNTEAFF. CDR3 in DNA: TGCGCCAGCAGCGCCCGGGACAGGGCTTTTCGGAACACTGAAGCTTTCTTT.

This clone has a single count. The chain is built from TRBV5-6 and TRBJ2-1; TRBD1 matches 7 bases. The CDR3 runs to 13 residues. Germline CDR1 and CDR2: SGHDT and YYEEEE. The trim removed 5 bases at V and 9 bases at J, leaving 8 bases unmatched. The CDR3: CASRLTGRSEQFF. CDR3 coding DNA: TGTGCCAGCAGGTTGACAGGGAGAAGTGAGCAGTTCTTC.

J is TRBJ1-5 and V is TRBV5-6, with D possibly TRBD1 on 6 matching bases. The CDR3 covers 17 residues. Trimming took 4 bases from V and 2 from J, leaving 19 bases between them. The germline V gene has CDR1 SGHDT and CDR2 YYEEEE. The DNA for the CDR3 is TGTGCCAGCAGCCGCAGGGGAGGGGGAGTTGGCAATCAGCCCCAGCATTTT. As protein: CASSRRGGGVGNQPQHF.

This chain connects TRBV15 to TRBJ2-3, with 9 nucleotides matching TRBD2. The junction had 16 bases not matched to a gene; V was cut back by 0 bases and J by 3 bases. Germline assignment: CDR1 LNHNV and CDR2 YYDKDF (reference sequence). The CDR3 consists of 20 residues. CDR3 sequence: CATSRDRAATGTSKTDTQYF. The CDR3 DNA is TGTGCCACCAGCAGAGATCGGGCAGCGACCGGGACTAGCAAAACAGATACGCAGTATTTT.

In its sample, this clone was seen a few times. The CDR3 here is CASSHYGTSGNTGELFF. CDR3 bases: TGTGCCAGCAGCCATTACGGGACTAGCGGTAACACCGGGGAGCTGTTTTTT. This chain uses TRBV4-2 with TRBJ2-2; 11 bases are a match to TRBD2. The CDR3 contains 17 residues. Germline CDR1 LGHNA, CDR2 YNFKEQ. Trimming removed 3 bases from V and 2 bases from J; junction bases left unmatched: 5.